Sequencing of this T cell receptor (beta chain) was carried out in a study of blood T cell repertoires in COVID-19. Profiling relied on immunoSEQ multiplex PCR, and the TCRdb table lists in-frame clones only, not all of them. Among a few hundred thousand clones listed, around 89% were seen once. Germline loops: CDR1 LNHDA, CDR2 SQIVND (reference sequence). V shed 5 bases, J shed 4 bases, and the junction held 9 bases outside the gene matches. There are 15 residues in the CDR3. The source of this sequence is a woman aged 45-65 years with active or convalescent COVID-19. The J gene is TRBJ1-1, the V gene TRBV19; 8 bases agree with TRBD1. Sequencing was done on a sample of peripheral blood. CDR3 region: CASSLAGGLLTEAFF. CDR3 coding DNA: TGTGCCAGTAGTCTCGCAGGGGGCTTGCTCACTGAAGCTTTCTTT.